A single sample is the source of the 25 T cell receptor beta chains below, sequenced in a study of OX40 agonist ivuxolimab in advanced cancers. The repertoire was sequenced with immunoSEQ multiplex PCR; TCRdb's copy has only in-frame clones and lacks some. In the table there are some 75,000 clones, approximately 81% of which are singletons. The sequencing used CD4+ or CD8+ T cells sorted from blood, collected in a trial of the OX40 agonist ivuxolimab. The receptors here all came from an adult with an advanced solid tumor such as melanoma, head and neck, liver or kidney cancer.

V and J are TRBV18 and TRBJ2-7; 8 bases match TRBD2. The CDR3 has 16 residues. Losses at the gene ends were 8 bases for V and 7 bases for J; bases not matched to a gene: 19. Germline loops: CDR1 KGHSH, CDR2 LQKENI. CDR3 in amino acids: CASLPRYGRDPLEQYF. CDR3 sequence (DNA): TGTGCCAGCCTCCCAAGATACGGGAGGGATCCGTTGGAGCAGTACTTC. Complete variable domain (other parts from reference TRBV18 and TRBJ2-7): NAGVMQNPRHLVRRRGQEARLRCSPMKGHSHVYWYRQLPEEGLKFMVYLQKENIIDESGMPKERFSAEFPKEGPSILRIQQVVRGDSAAYFCASLPRYGRDPLEQYFGPGTRLTVT.

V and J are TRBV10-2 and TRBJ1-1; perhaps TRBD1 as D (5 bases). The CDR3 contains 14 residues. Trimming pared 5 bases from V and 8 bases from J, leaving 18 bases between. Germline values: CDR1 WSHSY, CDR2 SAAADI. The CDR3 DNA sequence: TGCGCCAGCAGTCCGGGACGTCGGGTACCCGAAGCTTTCTTT. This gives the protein CASSPGRRVPEAFF.

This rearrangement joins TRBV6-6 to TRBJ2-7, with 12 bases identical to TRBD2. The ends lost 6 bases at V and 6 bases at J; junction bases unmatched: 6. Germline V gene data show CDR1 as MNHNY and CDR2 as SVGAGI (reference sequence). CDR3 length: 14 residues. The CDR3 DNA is TGTGCCAGCAGACAGACTAGCGGGAGTTTCGAGCAGTACTTC. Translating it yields CASRQTSGSFEQYF.

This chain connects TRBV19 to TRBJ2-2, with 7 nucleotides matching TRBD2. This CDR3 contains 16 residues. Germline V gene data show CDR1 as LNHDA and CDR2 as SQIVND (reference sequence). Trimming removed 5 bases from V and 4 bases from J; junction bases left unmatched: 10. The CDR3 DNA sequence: TGTGCCAGTAGTCGGGGGGAGGGCCCCGGCACCGGGGAGCTGTTTTTT. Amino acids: CASSRGEGPGTGELFF.

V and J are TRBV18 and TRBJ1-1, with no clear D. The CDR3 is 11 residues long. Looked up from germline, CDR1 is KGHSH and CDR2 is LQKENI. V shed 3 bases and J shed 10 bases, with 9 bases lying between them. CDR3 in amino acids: CASSPKGLAFF. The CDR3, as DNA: TGTGCCAGCTCACCGAAAGGTCTAGCTTTCTTT.

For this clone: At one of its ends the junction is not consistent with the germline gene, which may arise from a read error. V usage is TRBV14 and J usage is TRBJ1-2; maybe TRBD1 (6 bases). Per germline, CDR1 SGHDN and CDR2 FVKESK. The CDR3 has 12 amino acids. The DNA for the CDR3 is TGTGCCAGCAGCGACAGGATCCATGGCCACACCTTC. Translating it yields CASSDRIHGHTF. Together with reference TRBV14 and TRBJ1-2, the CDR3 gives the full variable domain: EAGVTQFPSHSVIEKGQTVTLRCDPISGHDNLYWYRRVMGKEIKFLLHFVKESKQDESGMPNNRFLAERTGGTYSTLKVQPAELEDSGVYFCASSDRIHGHTFGSGTRLTVV.

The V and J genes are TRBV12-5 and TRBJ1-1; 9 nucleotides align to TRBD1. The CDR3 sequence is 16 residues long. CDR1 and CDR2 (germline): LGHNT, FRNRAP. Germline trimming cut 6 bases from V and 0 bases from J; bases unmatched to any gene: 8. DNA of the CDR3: TGTGCTAGTGGCCGGTGGACAGGGGAAATGAACACTGAAGCTTTCTTT. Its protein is CASGRWTGEMNTEAFF.

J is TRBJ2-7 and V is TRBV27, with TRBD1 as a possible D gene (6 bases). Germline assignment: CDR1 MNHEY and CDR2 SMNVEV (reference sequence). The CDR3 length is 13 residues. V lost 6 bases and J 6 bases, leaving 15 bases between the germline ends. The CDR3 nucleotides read TGTGCCAGCAGAAAGTTTACAGGGCCCGAGCAGTACTTC. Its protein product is CASRKFTGPEQYF.

CDR3 sequence: CASLGRETYEQYF. CDR3 in DNA: TGTGCCTCCCTCGGGAGGGAGACCTACGAGCAGTACTTC. V usage is TRBV28 and J usage is TRBJ2-7; 8 nucleotides line up with TRBD2. From germline, CDR1 is MDHEN and CDR2 SYDVKM. J gave up 2 bases and V 11 bases, and 8 bases lay outside the gene matches. The CDR3 is made up of 13 amino acids. Full variable domain (outside the CDR3, taken from reference TRBV28 and TRBJ2-7): DVKVTQSSRYLVKRTGEKVFLECVQDMDHENMFWYRQDPGLGLRLIYFSYDVKMKEKGDIPEGYSVSREKKERFSLILESASTNQTSMYLCASLGRETYEQYFGPGTRLTVT.

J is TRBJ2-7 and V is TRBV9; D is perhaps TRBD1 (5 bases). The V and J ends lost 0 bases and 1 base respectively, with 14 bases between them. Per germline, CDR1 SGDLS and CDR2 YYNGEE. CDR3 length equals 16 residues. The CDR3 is CASSVGAGSGSYEQYF. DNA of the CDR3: TGTGCCAGCAGCGTAGGGGCAGGGTCAGGATCCTACGAGCAGTACTTC. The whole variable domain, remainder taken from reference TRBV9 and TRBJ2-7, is DSGVTQTPKHLITATGQRVTLRCSPRSGDLSVYWYQQSLDQGLQFLIQYYNGEERAKGNILERFSAQQFPDLHSELNLSSLELGDSALYFCASSVGAGSGSYEQYFGPGTRLTVT.

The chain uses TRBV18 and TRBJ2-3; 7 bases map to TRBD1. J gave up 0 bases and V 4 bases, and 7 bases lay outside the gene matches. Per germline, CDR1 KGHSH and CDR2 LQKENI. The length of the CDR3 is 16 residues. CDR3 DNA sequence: TGTGCCAGCTCACTGTTTACAGGGGCTAGCACAGATACGCAGTATTTT. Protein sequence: CASSLFTGASTDTQYF.

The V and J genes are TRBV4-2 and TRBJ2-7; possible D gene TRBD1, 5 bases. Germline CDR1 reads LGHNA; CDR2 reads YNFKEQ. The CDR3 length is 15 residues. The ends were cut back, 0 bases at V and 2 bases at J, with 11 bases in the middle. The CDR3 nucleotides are TGTGCCAGCAGCCAAGATTCTCAGGGCCCCTACGAGCAGTACTTC. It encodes CASSQDSQGPYEQYF.

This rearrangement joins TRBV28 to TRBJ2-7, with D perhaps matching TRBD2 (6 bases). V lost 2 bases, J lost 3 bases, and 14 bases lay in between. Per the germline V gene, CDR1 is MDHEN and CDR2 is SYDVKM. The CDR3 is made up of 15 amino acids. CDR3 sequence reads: CASSLQGQGLYEQYF. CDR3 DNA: TGTGCCAGCAGTTTACAAGGGCAGGGACTCTACGAGCAGTACTTC.

CDR3 in DNA: TGTGCCAGCAGCCCCGGACAGGGTCGCTACACCTTC. This encodes CASSPGQGRYTF. The rearrangement joins TRBV6-5 to TRBJ1-2; TRBD1 agrees at 8 bases. Germline lookup yields CDR1 MNHEY and CDR2 SVGAGI. This CDR3 is 12 amino acids long. V shed 6 bases, J shed 9 bases, and the junction held 6 bases outside the gene matches.

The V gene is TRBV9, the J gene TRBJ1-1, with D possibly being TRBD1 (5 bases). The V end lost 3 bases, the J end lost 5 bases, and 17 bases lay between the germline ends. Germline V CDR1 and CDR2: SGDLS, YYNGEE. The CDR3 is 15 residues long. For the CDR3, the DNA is TGTGCCAGCAGCGAGTCAGGCAGGGTGGGGACTGAAGCTTTCTTT. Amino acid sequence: CASSESGRVGTEAFF.

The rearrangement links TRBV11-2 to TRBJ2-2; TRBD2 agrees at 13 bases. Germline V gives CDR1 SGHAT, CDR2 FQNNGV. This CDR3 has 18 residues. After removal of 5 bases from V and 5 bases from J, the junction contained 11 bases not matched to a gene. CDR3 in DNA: TGTGCCAGCAGCGTTCGACTAGCGGGGGGTTCGGGTACCGGGGAGCTGTTTTTT. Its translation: CASSVRLAGGSGTGELFF.

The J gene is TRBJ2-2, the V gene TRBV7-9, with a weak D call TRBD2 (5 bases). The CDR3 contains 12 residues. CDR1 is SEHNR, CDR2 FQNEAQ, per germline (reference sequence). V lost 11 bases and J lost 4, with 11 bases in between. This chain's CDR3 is CAGKRGTGELFF. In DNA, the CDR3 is TGTGCCGGTAAACGGGGCACCGGGGAGCTGTTTTTT.

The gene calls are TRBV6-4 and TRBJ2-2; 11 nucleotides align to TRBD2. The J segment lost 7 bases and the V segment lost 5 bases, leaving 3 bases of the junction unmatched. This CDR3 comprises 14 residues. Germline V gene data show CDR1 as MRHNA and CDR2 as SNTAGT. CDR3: CASSLLAGVGELFF. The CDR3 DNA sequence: TGTGCCAGCAGTTTACTAGCGGGAGTCGGGGAGCTGTTTTTT.

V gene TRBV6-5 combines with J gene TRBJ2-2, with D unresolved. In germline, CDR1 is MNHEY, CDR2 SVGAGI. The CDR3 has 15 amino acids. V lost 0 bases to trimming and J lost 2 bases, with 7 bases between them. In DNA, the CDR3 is TGTGCCAGCAGTTACTCCGAGATTAACACCGGGGAGCTGTTTTTT. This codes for CASSYSEINTGELFF.

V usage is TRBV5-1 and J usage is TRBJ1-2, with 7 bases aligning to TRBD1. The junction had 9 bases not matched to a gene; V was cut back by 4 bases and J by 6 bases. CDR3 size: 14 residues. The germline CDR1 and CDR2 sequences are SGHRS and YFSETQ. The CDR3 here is CASSVSGGTNGYTF. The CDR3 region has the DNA TGCGCCAGCAGCGTCTCAGGGGGAACAAATGGCTACACCTTC.

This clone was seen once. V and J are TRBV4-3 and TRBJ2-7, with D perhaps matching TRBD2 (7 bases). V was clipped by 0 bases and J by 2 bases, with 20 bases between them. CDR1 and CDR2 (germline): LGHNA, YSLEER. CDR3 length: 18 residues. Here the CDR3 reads CASSQEREGGGHPYEQYF. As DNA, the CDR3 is TGCGCCAGCAGCCAAGAACGAGAGGGCGGGGGCCATCCCTACGAGCAGTACTTC.

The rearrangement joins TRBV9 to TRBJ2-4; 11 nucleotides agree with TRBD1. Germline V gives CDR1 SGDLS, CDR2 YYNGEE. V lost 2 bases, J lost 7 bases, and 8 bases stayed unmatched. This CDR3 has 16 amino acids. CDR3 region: CASSVGQGARRNIQYF. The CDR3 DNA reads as TGTGCCAGCAGCGTCGGACAGGGGGCGCGGAGGAACATTCAGTACTTC.

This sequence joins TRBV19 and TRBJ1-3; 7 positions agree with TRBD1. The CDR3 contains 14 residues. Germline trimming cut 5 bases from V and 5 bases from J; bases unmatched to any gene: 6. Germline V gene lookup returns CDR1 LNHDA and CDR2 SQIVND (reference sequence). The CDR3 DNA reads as TGTGCCAGTAGTTCCTGGACAGGACGAAACACCATATATTTT. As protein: CASSSWTGRNTIYF.

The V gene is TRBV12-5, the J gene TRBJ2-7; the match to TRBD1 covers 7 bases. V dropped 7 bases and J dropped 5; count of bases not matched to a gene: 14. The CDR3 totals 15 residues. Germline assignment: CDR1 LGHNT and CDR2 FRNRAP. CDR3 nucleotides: TGTGCTAGTGCCGATAGAAGCACAGGGGCCCACGAGCAGTACTTC. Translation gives CASADRSTGAHEQYF.

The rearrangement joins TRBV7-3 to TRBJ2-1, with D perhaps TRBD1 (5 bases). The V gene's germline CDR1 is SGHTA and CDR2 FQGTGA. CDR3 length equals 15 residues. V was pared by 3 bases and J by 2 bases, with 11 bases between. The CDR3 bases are TGTGCCAGCAGCTTTCCCCAAGGGGCCTACAATGAGCAGTTCTTC. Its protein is CASSFPQGAYNEQFF.